The next 5 T cell receptor beta chains were all read from a single sample in a study of T cell clonality in common variable immunodeficiency. No antigen has been identified for these receptors. Study-wide results and limits: Common variable immunodeficiency TCR beta sequences reportedly had fewer deletions and N-nucleotide insertions.

The protocol was immunoSEQ multiplex PCR, while the TCRdb copy is restricted to in-frame clones and leaves out a portion. The sample holds fewer than 20,000 clones, and no clone turns up only once. Sequenced sample: peripheral blood mononuclear cells. The receptors were gathered from a human donor with common variable immunodeficiency.

This clone has only a few counts. CDR3 residues: CASSSTGDYLNEQFF. The CDR3 DNA, read in part, is TGTGCCAGCAGCTCGACAGGGGACTATCTCAATGAG. The rearrangement joins TRBV11-2 to TRBJ2-1; a weak D match, TRBD1 (8 bases). The read terminates 3 residues before the CDR3 end, so the remaining end is supplied by the germline J gene. The CDR3 spans 15 residues. Germline values: CDR1 SGHAT, CDR2 FQNNGV. Between the trimmed V and J ends, which lost 4 bases and 6 bases, there was a span of 16 bases.

This clone was found a few times. The sequenced fragment ends 3 residues before the CDR3 boundary, so the rest is inferred from the germline J gene. The chain has TRBV7-9 and TRBJ1-3; 8 bases line up with TRBD1. The CDR3 loop spans 15 amino acids. The germline CDR1 and CDR2 sequences are SEHNR and FQNEAQ (reference sequence). The trim removed 2 bases at V and 0 bases at J, leaving 0 bases unmatched. This chain's CDR3 is CASSLTGGSGNTIYF. The CDR3 DNA, read in part, is TGTGCCAGCAGCTTAACAGGGGGCTCTGGAAACACC.

By its share, this clone is medium-sized (0.01 to 0.1%). The missing CDR3 end, 3 residues past where the read stops, is filled in from the germline J gene. This chain joins TRBV15 and TRBJ1-6; the D is unclear. Per the germline V gene, CDR1 is LNHNV and CDR2 is YYDKDF (reference sequence). There are 15 residues in the CDR3. V lost 0 bases and J lost 0, with 3 bases in between. The CDR3 DNA, read in part, is TGTGCCACCAGCAGAGATAGCTCCTATAATTCACCC. The encoded protein is CATSRDSSYNSP. The whole CDR3 protein is CATSRDSSYNSPLHF.

This clone ranks as medium-sized. The observed sequence ends 3 residues before the CDR3 terminus, with the missing tail filled in from the germline J gene. The chain carries TRBV29-1 and TRBJ2-5, with D maybe TRBD1 (5 bases). In germline, CDR1 is SQVTM, CDR2 ANQGSEA. Trimming pared 5 bases from V and 7 bases from J, leaving 17 bases between. CDR3 size: 13 residues. The CDR3 reads CSVIPQGGGTQYF. The DNA read from the CDR3 is TGCAGCGTTATACCCCAGGGCGGTGGGACC.

This clone was seen repeatedly, ten times or more. The observed sequence ends 3 residues before the CDR3 terminus, with the missing tail filled in from the germline J gene. The rearrangement joins TRBV20-1 to TRBJ2-5; D is unresolved. V was trimmed by 6 bases and J by 3 bases, leaving 17 bases between them. This CDR3 contains 14 residues. CDR1 is DFQATT and CDR2 is SNEGSKA in the germline V gene (reference sequence). The sequenced CDR3 bases are TGCAGTGCCCCCTACCGAGCAAGCGAAGAGACC. It translates to CSAPYRASEET. The entire CDR3 reads CSAPYRASEETQYF.